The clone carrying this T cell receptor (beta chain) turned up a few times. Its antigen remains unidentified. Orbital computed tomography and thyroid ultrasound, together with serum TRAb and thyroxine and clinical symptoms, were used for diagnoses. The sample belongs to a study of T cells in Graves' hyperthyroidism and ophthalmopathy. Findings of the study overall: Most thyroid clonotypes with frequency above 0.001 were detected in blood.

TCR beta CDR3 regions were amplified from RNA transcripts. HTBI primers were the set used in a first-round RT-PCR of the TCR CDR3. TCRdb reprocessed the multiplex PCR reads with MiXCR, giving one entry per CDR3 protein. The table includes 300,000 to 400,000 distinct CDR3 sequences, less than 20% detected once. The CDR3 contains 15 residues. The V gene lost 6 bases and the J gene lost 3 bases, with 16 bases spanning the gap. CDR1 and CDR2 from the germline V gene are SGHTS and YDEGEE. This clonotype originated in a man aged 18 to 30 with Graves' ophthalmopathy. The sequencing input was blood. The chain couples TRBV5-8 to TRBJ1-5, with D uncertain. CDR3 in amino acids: CASTPEGIVNQPQHF. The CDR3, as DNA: TGTGCCAGCACCCCTGAGGGAATAGTCAATCAGCCCCAGCATTTT.